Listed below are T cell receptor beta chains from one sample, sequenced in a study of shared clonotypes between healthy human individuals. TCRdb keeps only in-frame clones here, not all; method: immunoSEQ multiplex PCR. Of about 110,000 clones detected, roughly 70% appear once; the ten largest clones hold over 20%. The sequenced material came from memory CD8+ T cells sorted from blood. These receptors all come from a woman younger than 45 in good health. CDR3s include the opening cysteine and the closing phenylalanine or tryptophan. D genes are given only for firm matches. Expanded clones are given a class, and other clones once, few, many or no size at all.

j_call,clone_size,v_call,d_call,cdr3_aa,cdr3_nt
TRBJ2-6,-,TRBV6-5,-,CASSQPGAGANVLTF,TGTGCCAGCAGCCAACCCGGGGCCGGGGCCAACGTCCTGACTTTC
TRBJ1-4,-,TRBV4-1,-,CASSPSTNEKLFF,TGCGCCAGCAGCCCCTCGACTAATGAAAAACTGTTTTTT
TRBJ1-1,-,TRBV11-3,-,CASSLWGGTEAFF,TGTGCCAGCAGCTTATGGGGGGGCACTGAAGCTTTCTTT
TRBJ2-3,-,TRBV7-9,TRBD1,CASSSVPGQGTDTQYF,TGTGCCAGCAGCTCCGTTCCCGGACAGGGCACAGATACGCAGTATTTT
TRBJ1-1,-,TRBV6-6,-,CASSYSLENTEAFF,TGTGCCAGCAGTTACTCGCTGGAGAACACTGAAGCTTTCTTT
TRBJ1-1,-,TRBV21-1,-,CASSKDGRGMNTEAFF,TGTGCCAGCAGCAAAGATGGCAGGGGCATGAACACTGAAGCTTTCTTT
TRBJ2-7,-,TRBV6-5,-,CASSPAEDQAYEQYF,TGTGCCAGCAGTCCCGCCGAGGACCAAGCCTACGAGCAGTACTTC
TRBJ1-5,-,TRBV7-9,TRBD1,CASSLAQGASNQPQHF,TGTGCCAGCAGCTTAGCGCAGGGGGCGAGCAATCAGCCCCAGCATTTT
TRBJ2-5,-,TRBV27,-,CASSLRVAAQETQYF,TGTGCCAGCAGCCTAAGGGTAGCAGCCCAAGAGACCCAGTACTTC
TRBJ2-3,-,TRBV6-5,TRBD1,CASSYDRGVDTQYF,TGTGCCAGCAGTTACGACAGGGGGGTTGATACGCAGTATTTT
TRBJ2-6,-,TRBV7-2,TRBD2,CASSFGGAGANVLTF,TGTGCCAGCAGCTTTGGGGGGGCTGGGGCCAACGTCCTGACTTTC
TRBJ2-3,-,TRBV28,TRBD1,CASRGQGADTQYF,TGTGCCAGCAGGGGACAGGGTGCAGATACGCAGTATTTT
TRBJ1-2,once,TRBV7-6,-,CASSLIQPYYTF,TGTGCCAGCAGCTTAATACAACCGTACTACACCTTC
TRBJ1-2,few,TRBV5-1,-,CASSLGRPPRDGYTF,TGCGCCAGCAGCTTGGGGAGGCCGCCGAGGGATGGCTACACCTTC
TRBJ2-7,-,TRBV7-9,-,CASSLVGFREPGHEQYF,TGTGCCAGCAGCTTGGTCGGGTTTCGGGAACCAGGGCACGAGCAGTACTTC
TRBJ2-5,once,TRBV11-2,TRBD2,CASSSRQVSGSPQETQYF,TGTGCCAGCAGCTCCCGACAGGTTAGCGGGAGCCCCCAAGAGACCCAGTACTTC
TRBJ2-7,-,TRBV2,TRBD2,CASRHTSGPYEQYF,TGTGCCAGCAGACACACTAGCGGGCCCTACGAGCAGTACTTC
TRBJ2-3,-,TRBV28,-,CASRLLAKGGDTQYF,TGTGCCAGCAGACTACTAGCGAAAGGGGGAGATACGCAGTATTTT
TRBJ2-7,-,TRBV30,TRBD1,CAWRQGFHEQYF,TGTGCCTGGAGACAGGGGTTCCACGAGCAGTACTTC
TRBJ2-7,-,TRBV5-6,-,CASSPGTGNSYEQYF,TGTGCCAGCAGCCCCGGGACTGGCAACTCCTACGAGCAGTACTTC
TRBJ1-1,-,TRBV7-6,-,CASSLGGTTTEAFF,TGTGCCAGCAGCTTAGGCGGGACGACAACCGAAGCTTTCTTT
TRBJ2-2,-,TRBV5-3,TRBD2,CARSLSLLAGDPLRGGLFF,TGTGCCAGAAGCTTGTCTCTTCTAGCGGGAGATCCACTCCGGGGAGGGCTGTTTTTT
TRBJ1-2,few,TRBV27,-,CASSPLTGSGYTF,TGTGCCAGCAGTCCACTTACAGGGTCTGGCTACACCTTC
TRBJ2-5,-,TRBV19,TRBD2,CASSTSGRARGETQYF,TGTGCCAGTAGTACTAGCGGGAGGGCCAGGGGAGAGACCCAGTACTTC
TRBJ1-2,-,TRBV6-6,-,CASSYSILEGYTF,TGTGCCAGCAGTTACTCGATATTGGAAGGCTACACCTTC
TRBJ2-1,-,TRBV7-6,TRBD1,CASSSRDRVNEQFF,TGTGCCAGCAGCAGCCGGGACAGGGTCAATGAGCAGTTCTTC
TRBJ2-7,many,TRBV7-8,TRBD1,CASSLGTVSSYEQYF,TGTGCCAGCAGCCTTGGGACAGTCTCCTCCTACGAGCAGTACTTC
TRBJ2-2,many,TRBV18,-,CASSPMDSGAGELFF,TGTGCCAGCTCACCCATGGACAGCGGGGCCGGGGAGCTGTTTTTT
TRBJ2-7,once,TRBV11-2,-,CASSLDIAREQYF,TGTGCCAGCAGCTTAGATATAGCTAGGGAGCAGTACTTC
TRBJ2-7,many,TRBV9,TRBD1,CASSPRTGISEQYF,TGTGCCAGCAGCCCGCGGACAGGTATAAGCGAGCAGTACTTC
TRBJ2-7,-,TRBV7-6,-,CASSQDPGGYEQYF,TGTGCCAGCAGCCAGGACCCGGGTGGCTACGAGCAGTACTTC
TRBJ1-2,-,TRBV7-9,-,CASSLETPSYGYTF,TGTGCCAGCAGCTTAGAGACACCCTCCTATGGCTACACCTTC
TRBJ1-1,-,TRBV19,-,CASSTLAAGEPFF,TGTGCCAGTAGTACCCTGGCGGCGGGGGAACCTTTCTTT
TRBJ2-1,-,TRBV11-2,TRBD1,CASSLEGQGVNEQFF,TGTGCCAGCAGCTTAGAGGGACAGGGAGTTAATGAGCAGTTCTTC
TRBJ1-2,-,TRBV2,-,CASTQGAQPYYGYTF,TGTGCCAGCACACAGGGCGCGCAGCCCTACTATGGCTACACCTTC
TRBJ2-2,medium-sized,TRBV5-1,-,CASSFWRGGELFF,TGCGCCAGCAGCTTTTGGCGGGGCGGGGAGCTGTTTTTT
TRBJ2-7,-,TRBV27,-,CASSLSGSSYEQYF,TGTGCCAGCAGTTTATCGGGGAGCTCCTACGAGCAGTACTTC
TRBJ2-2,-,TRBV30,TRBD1,CACQGQGVSTGELFF,TGTGCCTGCCAGGGACAGGGGGTCAGCACCGGGGAGCTGTTTTTT
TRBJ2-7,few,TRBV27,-,CASSPTGSSYEQYF,TGTGCCAGCAGTCCGACCGGGAGCTCCTACGAGCAGTACTTC
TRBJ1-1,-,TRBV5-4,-,CASSGEMNTEAFF,TGTGCCAGCAGCGGAGAGATGAACACTGAAGCTTTCTTT
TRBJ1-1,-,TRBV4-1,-,CASSQEGADDKNTEAFF,TGCGCCAGCAGCCAAGAGGGGGCAGACGATAAGAACACTGAAGCTTTCTTT
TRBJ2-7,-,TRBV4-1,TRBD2,CASSQPPPLAPKGYEQYF,TGCGCCAGCAGCCAACCTCCCCCACTAGCGCCCAAGGGCTACGAGCAGTACTTC